The next 3 T cell receptor beta chains were all read from a single sample in a study of blood T cell repertoires in COVID-19 (dated by TCRdb to about 2020). The library was prepared using the immunoSEQ multiplex PCR assay. The table was pulled from immuneACCESS by TCRdb, which kept in-frame rearrangements only. Such tables lose some clones; where checked, under half of the loss comes from unresolved V genes, and the rest has no known cause. The sample data list around 180,000 clones, and 85% to 90% of these were observed just once. The ten top clones hold about 20% of the sample. Sequenced: peripheral blood. The receptors stem from a person aged 65 to 85 with COVID-19, enrolled during active disease.

The V gene is TRBV5-6, the J gene TRBJ2-5; no clear D gene. The CDR3 consists of 14 residues. Germline lookup yields CDR1 SGHDT and CDR2 YYEEEE. V was clipped by 1 base and J by 2 bases, with 9 bases between them. CDR3 loop: CASSLWQTQETQYF. Here the CDR3 DNA reads TGTGCCAGCAGCTTGTGGCAGACTCAAGAGACCCAGTACTTC.

The chain carries TRBV7-2 and TRBJ2-7; the match to TRBD2 covers 10 bases. The CDR3 contains 16 residues. Germline V gives CDR1 SGHTA, CDR2 FQGNSA. V shed 1 base, J shed 3 bases, and the junction held 6 bases outside the gene matches. The CDR3 DNA follows: TGTGCCAGCAGCTTAGGGGTAGCGGGAGGTAACTACGAGCAGTACTTC. It is translated as CASSLGVAGGNYEQYF.

The chain carries TRBV30 and TRBJ2-1, with D perhaps matching TRBD2 (6 bases). Trimming took 0 bases from V and 7 from J, leaving 13 bases between them. Germline V gene sequence: CDR1 GTSNPN, CDR2 SVGIG (reference sequence). The CDR3 has 14 amino acids. CDR3 bases: TGTGCCTGGAGTGTACTCGGGAGTAGTAATGAGCAGTTCTTC. It yields the protein CAWSVLGSSNEQFF. Complete variable domain (other parts from reference TRBV30 and TRBJ2-1): SQTIHQWPATLVQPVGSPLSLECTVEGTSNPNLYWYRQAAGRGLQLLFYSVGIGQISSEVPQNLSASRPQDRQFILSSKKLLLSDSGFYLCAWSVLGSSNEQFFGPGTRLTVL.